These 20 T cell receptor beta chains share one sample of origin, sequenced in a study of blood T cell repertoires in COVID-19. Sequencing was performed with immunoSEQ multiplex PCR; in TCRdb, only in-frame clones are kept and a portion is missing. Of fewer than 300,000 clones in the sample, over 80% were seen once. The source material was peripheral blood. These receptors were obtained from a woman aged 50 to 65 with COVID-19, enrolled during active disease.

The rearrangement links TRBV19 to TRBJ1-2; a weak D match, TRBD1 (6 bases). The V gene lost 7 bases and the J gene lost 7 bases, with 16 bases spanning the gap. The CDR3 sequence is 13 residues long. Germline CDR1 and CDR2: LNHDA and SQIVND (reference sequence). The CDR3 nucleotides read TGTGCCAGTACCGACTCGGGGACACCTGGCTACACCTTC. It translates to CASTDSGTPGYTF.

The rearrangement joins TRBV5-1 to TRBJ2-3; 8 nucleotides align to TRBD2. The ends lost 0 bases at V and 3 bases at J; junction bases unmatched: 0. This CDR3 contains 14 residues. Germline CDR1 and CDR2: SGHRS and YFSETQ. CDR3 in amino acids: CASSLERETDTQYF. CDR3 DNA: TGCGCCAGCAGCTTGGAGCGGGAGACAGATACGCAGTATTTT.

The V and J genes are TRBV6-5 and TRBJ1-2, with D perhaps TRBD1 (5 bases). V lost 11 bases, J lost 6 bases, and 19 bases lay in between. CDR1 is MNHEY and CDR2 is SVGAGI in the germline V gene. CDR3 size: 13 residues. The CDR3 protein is CASRRGQFHGYTF. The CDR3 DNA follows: TGTGCCTCCCGGCGTGGACAATTCCATGGCTACACCTTC.

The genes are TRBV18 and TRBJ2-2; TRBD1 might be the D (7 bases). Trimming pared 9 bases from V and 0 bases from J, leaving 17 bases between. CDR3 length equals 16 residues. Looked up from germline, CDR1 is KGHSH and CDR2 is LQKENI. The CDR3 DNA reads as TGTGCCAGACACACCCGGGGGACAGCGAACACCGGGGAGCTGTTTTTT. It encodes CARHTRGTANTGELFF. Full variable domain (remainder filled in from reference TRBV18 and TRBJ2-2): NAGVMQNPRHLVRRRGQEARLRCSPMKGHSHVYWYRQLPEEGLKFMVYLQKENIIDESGMPKERFSAEFPKEGPSILRIQQVVRGDSAAYFCARHTRGTANTGELFFGEGSRLTVL.

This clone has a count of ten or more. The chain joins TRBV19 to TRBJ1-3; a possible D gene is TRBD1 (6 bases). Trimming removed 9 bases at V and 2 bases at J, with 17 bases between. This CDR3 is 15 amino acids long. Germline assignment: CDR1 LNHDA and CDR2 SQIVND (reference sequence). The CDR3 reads CASASGDITGNTIYF. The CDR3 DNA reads TGTGCCAGCGCCTCCGGGGACATCACTGGAAACACCATATATTTT.

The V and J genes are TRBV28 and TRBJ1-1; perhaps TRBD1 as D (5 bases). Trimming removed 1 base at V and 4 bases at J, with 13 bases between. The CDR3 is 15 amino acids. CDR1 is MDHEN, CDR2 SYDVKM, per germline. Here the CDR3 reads CASSLFTGGITEAFF. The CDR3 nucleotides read TGTGCCAGCAGTTTATTTACAGGTGGGATCACTGAAGCTTTCTTT.

Here the CDR3 reads CASSSTHNSGTLYEQYF. DNA for the CDR3: TGTGCCAGCAGTTCCACACATAACAGCGGGACCCTCTACGAGCAGTACTTC. J is TRBJ2-7 and V is TRBV27, with 7 bases matching TRBD2. There are 17 residues in the CDR3. Germline V gene sequence: CDR1 MNHEY, CDR2 SMNVEV (reference sequence). J gave up 3 bases and V 4 bases, and 15 bases lay outside the gene matches.

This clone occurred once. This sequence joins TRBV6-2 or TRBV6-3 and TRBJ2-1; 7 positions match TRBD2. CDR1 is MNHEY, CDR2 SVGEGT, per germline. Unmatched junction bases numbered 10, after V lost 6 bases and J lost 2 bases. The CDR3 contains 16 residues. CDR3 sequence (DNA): TGTGCCAGCAGGTACGGGCGGGGGACGGCCTACAATGAGCAGTTCTTC. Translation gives CASRYGRGTAYNEQFF.

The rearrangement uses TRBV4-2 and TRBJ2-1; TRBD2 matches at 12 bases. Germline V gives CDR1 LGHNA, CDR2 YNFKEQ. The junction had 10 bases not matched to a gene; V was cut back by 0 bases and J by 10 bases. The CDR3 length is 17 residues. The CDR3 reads CASSQDPRLAGVGEQFF. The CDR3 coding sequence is TGTGCCAGCAGCCAAGATCCCCGACTAGCGGGAGTTGGAGAGCAGTTCTTC.

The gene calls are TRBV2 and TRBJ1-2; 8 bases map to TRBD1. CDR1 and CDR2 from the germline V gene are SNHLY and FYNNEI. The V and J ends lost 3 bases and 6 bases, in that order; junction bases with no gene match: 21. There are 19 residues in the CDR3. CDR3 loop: CASSDRDRSKGRFGHGYTF. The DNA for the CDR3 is TGTGCCAGCAGTGACCGGGACAGGTCAAAGGGGCGGTTTGGTCATGGCTACACCTTC. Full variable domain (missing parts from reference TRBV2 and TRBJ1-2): EPEVTQTPSHQVTQMGQEVILRCVPISNHLYFYWYRQILGQKVEFLVSFYNNEISEKSEIFDDQFSVERPDGSNFTLKIRSTKLEDSAMYFCASSDRDRSKGRFGHGYTFGSGTRLTVV.

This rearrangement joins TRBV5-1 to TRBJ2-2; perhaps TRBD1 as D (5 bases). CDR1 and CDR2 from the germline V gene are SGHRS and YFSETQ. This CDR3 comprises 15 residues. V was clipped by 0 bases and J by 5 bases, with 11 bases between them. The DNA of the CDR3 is TGCGCCAGCAGCTTGGCGTTTGCAGGGACCGGGGAGCTGTTTTTT. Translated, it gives CASSLAFAGTGELFF.

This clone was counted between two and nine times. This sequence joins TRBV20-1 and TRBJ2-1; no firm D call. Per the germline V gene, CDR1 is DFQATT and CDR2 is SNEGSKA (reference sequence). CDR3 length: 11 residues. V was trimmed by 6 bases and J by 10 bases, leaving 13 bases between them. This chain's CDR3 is CSASLPAEQFF. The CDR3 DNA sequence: TGCAGTGCCTCACTTCCTGCGGAGCAGTTCTTC.

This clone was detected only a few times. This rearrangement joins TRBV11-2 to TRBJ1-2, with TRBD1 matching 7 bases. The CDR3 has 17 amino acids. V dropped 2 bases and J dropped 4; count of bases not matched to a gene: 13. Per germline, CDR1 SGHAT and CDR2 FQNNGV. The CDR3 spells CASSLTVRQGPTYGYTF. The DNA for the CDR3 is TGTGCCAGCAGCTTAACAGTCAGACAGGGCCCAACCTATGGCTACACCTTC.

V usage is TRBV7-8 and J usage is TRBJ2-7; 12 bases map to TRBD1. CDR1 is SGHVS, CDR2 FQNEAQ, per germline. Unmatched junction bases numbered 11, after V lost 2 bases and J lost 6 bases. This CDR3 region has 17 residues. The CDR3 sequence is CASSLNNFGTGGSEQYF. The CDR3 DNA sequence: TGTGCCAGCAGCTTAAACAACTTCGGGACAGGGGGCTCCGAGCAGTACTTC.

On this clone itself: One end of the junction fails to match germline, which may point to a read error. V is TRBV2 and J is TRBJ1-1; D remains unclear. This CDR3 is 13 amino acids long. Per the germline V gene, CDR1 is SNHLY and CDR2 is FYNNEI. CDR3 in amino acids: CASCEEMNTEAFF. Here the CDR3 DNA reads TGTGCCAGCTGTGAGGAGATGAACACTGAAGCTTTCTTT.

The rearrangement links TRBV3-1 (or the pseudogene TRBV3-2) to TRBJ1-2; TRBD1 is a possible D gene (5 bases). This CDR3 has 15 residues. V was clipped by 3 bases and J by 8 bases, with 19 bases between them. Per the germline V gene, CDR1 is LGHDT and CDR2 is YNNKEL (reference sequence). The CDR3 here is CASSHTDSAPGGYTF. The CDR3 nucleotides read TGTGCCAGCAGCCATACTGACAGTGCACCCGGCGGCTACACCTTC.

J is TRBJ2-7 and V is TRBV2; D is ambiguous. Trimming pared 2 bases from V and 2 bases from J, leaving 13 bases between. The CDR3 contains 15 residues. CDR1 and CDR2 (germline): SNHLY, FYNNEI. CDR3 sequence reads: CASSESNENPYEQYF. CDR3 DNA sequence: TGTGCCAGCAGTGAAAGCAATGAAAATCCCTACGAGCAGTACTTC.

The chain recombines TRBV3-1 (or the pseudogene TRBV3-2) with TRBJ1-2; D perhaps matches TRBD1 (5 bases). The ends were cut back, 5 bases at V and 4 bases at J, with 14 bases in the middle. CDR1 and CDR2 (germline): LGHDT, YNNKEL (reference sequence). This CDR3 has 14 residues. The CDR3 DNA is TGTGCCAGCAGCAGGACATTCCTCCCCTATGGCTACACCTTC. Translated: CASSRTFLPYGYTF.

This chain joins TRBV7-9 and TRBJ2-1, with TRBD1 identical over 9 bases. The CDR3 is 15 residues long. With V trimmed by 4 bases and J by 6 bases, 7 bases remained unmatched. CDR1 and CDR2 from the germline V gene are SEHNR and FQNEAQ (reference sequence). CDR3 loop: CASSSDRGARNEQFF. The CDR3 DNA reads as TGTGCCAGCAGCTCCGACAGGGGGGCACGCAATGAGCAGTTCTTC.

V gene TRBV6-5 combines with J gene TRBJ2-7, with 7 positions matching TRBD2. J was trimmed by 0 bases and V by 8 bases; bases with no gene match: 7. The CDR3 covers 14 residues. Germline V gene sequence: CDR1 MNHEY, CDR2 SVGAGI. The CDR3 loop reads CASSRGGSSYEQYF. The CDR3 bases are TGTGCCAGCTCCCGGGGCGGGAGCTCCTACGAGCAGTACTTC.